This entry lists 25 T cell receptor beta chains sequenced from one sample in a study of cytomegalovirus exposure and HLA in healthy donors. A multiplex PCR was run with 60 Vbeta primers and 13 Jbeta primers. Sequencing used immunoSEQ multiplex PCR; TCRdb keeps in-frame clones, though not all of them. The sample yields around 250,000 clones, about 93% seen once. The sequenced sample was PBMCs. The origin of the receptors is a girl aged 2-10 years in good health and CMV-seronegative.

V is TRBV19 and J is TRBJ1-1; D ambiguous. V lost 0 bases to trimming and J lost 1 base, with 9 bases between them. CDR1 is LNHDA and CDR2 is SQIVND in the germline V gene (reference sequence). The CDR3 covers 15 residues. The CDR3 sequence: CASSIDGGSNTEAFF. CDR3 bases: TGTGCCAGTAGTATAGATGGCGGGTCGAACACTGAAGCTTTCTTT.

This clone was observed a few times. The CDR3 coding sequence is TGTGCCAGTAGTAGTGTGGGGACTAGCGGGGACAATGAGCAGTTCTTC. Translated, it gives CASSSVGTSGDNEQFF. The J gene is TRBJ2-1, the V gene TRBV19, with TRBD2 matching over 13 bases. Per the germline V gene, CDR1 is LNHDA and CDR2 is SQIVND (reference sequence). The ends lost 4 bases at V and 5 bases at J; junction bases unmatched: 5. CDR3 length: 16 residues.

The rearrangement joins TRBV2 to TRBJ2-7; D call uncertain. Between the trimmed V and J ends, which lost 10 bases and 2 bases, there was a span of 12 bases. CDR3 length: 12 amino acids. CDR1 is SNHLY, CDR2 FYNNEI, per germline. The CDR3 protein is CATIARTYEQYF. The CDR3 nucleotides read TGTGCCACTATAGCAAGGACCTACGAGCAGTACTTC.

The rearrangement links TRBV7-9 to TRBJ1-1, with D perhaps TRBD1 (5 bases). The V gene's germline CDR1 is SEHNR and CDR2 FQNEAQ (reference sequence). The CDR3 spans 18 residues. The V end was cut by 4 bases, the J end by 1 base, with 22 bases between. CDR3 amino acids: CASSSFGAQTLKNTEAFF. The CDR3 DNA reads TGTGCCAGCAGCTCATTTGGGGCTCAGACGTTAAAGAACACTGAAGCTTTCTTT.

This chain links TRBV5-1 with TRBJ2-3; 9 bases align to TRBD2. Germline loops: CDR1 SGHRS, CDR2 YFSETQ. After removal of 1 base from V and 1 base from J, the junction contained 16 bases not matched to a gene. The CDR3 loop spans 20 amino acids. The CDR3: CASSLTDLAGMRWGTDTQYF. The CDR3, as DNA: TGCGCCAGCAGCTTGACAGATCTAGCGGGAATGAGGTGGGGCACAGATACGCAGTATTTT.

The gene calls are TRBV5-8 and TRBJ2-3; D remains unclear. Deletions cut 8 bases from V and 1 base from J, with 8 bases between. Germline CDR1 and CDR2: SGHTS and YDEGEE. The CDR3 is 12 residues long. CDR3 in DNA: TGTGCCAGGTACACAGGCACAGATACGCAGTATTTT. It translates to CARYTGTDTQYF. Combining the CDR3 with reference TRBV5-8 and TRBJ2-3 gives the whole variable domain EAGVTQSPTHLIKTRGQQATLRCSPISGHTSVYWYQQALGLGLQFLLWYDEGEERNRGNFPPRFSGRQFPNYSSELNVNALELEDSALYLCARYTGTDTQYFGPGTRLTVL.

The chain carries TRBV19 and TRBJ1-2; the D gene is possibly TRBD1 (5 bases). Germline V lookup: CDR1 LNHDA, CDR2 SQIVND (reference sequence). With 3 bases removed from V and 7 bases from J, the gap between germline ends came to 15 bases. CDR3 length: 14 amino acids. The CDR3 sequence: CASSMPGGSGGYTF. The CDR3 nucleotides are TGTGCCAGTAGTATGCCCGGGGGAAGCGGTGGCTACACCTTC.

This chain links TRBV18 with TRBJ1-1; TRBD1 aligns across 7 bases. V was clipped by 5 bases and J by 4 bases; unmatched bases: 16. The germline gives CDR1 KGHSH, CDR2 LQKENI. The CDR3 has 17 amino acids. The CDR3 here is CASSNTRPVQGGTEAFF. CDR3 nucleotide sequence: TGTGCCAGCTCAAATACCCGCCCGGTGCAGGGGGGCACTGAAGCTTTCTTT.

The chain has TRBV19 and TRBJ1-2; 8 positions match TRBD1. The CDR3 extends over 14 amino acids. Per the germline V gene, CDR1 is LNHDA and CDR2 is SQIVND (reference sequence). J gave up 7 bases and V 7 bases, and 11 bases lay outside the gene matches. The CDR3 here is CASKTGTGNSGYTF. The CDR3 region has the DNA TGTGCCAGTAAGACCGGGACAGGCAACAGTGGCTACACCTTC. Together with reference TRBV19 and TRBJ1-2, the CDR3 gives the full variable domain: DGGITQSPKYLFRKEGQNVTLSCEQNLNHDAMYWYRQDPGQGLRLIYYSQIVNDFQKGDIAEGYSVSREKKESFPLTVTSAQKNPTAFYLCASKTGTGNSGYTFGSGTRLTVV.

The genes are TRBV12-5 and TRBJ1-5, with no clear D. This CDR3 has 18 residues. Germline loops: CDR1 LGHNT, CDR2 FRNRAP. The V gene lost 1 base and the J gene lost 2 bases, with 18 bases spanning the gap. CDR3 protein: CASGLAQDFAPGNQPQHF. The CDR3 DNA follows: TGTGCTAGTGGTTTGGCTCAGGACTTCGCCCCTGGCAATCAGCCCCAGCATTTT.

The chain couples TRBV15 to TRBJ2-7; 9 bases are a match to TRBD1. CDR1 and CDR2 (germline): LNHNV, YYDKDF (reference sequence). The CDR3 consists of 16 residues. Unmatched junction bases numbered 9, after V lost 4 bases and J lost 2 bases. CDR3 DNA: TGTGCCACCAGCACCCCCCCCGGGACAGGGACCTACGAGCAGTACTTC. It encodes CATSTPPGTGTYEQYF.

The V gene is TRBV13, the J gene TRBJ2-7; 9 nucleotides line up with TRBD1. Per the germline V gene, CDR1 is PRHDT and CDR2 is FYEKMQ (reference sequence). Unmatched junction bases numbered 8, after V lost 5 bases and J lost 6 bases. The CDR3 runs 14 residues. CDR3 region: CASSGGTGSGEQYF. The DNA of the CDR3 is TGTGCCAGCAGCGGCGGGACAGGGAGTGGCGAGCAGTACTTC. Using reference TRBV13 and TRBJ2-7 for the parts outside the CDR3, the full variable domain is AAGVIQSPRHLIKEKRETATLKCYPIPRHDTVYWYQQGPGQDPQFLISFYEKMQSDKGSIPDRFSAQQFSDYHSELNMSSLELGDSALYFCASSGGTGSGEQYFGPGTRLTVT.

The gene calls are TRBV5-6 and TRBJ1-1, with 7 bases identical to TRBD1. Germline CDR1 and CDR2: SGHDT and YYEEEE. The CDR3 is 14 residues long. V was pared by 6 bases and J by 1 base, with 6 bases of the junction left unmatched. The CDR3 DNA is TGTGCCAGCAACATGGGACAGTCGAACACTGAAGCTTTCTTT. It translates to CASNMGQSNTEAFF.

The chain links TRBV5-1 to TRBJ1-3; the match to TRBD1 covers 9 bases. The ends lost 3 bases at V and 0 bases at J; junction bases unmatched: 4. Germline V gives CDR1 SGHRS, CDR2 YFSETQ. The CDR3 loop spans 16 amino acids. For the CDR3, the DNA is TGCGCCAGCAGCTCGGGACAGGGCCACTCTGGAAACACCATATATTTT. It is translated as CASSSGQGHSGNTIYF.

The rearrangement uses TRBV5-6 and TRBJ2-3; 7 bases fit TRBD1. Germline trimming cut 0 bases from V and 0 bases from J; bases unmatched to any gene: 7. This CDR3 is 17 amino acids long. CDR1 is SGHDT, CDR2 YYEEEE, per germline. In DNA form, the CDR3 reads TGTGCCAGCAGCTTGGGACCGACAGGGATCAGCACAGATACGCAGTATTTT. Amino acids: CASSLGPTGISTDTQYF.

This chain uses TRBV28 with TRBJ1-4, with D possibly matching TRBD1 (6 bases). The CDR3 totals 14 residues. The V and J ends lost 6 bases and 8 bases respectively, with 16 bases between them. Looked up from germline, CDR1 is MDHEN and CDR2 is SYDVKM. The CDR3 DNA reads TGTGCCAGCAGAGAAGGGGGAGAGAGAGAAAAACTGTTTTTT. Its translation: CASREGGEREKLFF.

This rearrangement joins TRBV7-2 to TRBJ2-3; D gene unclear. Germline V gene sequence: CDR1 SGHTA, CDR2 FQGNSA. V was cut by 5 bases and J by 6 bases, with 12 bases left in between. The CDR3 contains 13 residues. CDR3 region: CASSPDQADTQYF. The DNA for the CDR3 is TGTGCCAGCAGCCCAGACCAGGCGGATACGCAGTATTTT.

This clone has just a few counts. The V gene is TRBV5-1, the J gene TRBJ1-2; D is unresolved. Germline V lookup: CDR1 SGHRS, CDR2 YFSETQ. CDR3 length: 15 amino acids. V was clipped by 3 bases and J by 0 bases, with 12 bases between them. The CDR3 here is CASSSGNLANYGYTF. The CDR3 DNA sequence: TGCGCCAGCAGCTCGGGTAATTTAGCTAACTATGGCTACACCTTC.

The V call is TRBV5-6, the J call TRBJ2-3, with TRBD1 matching 8 bases. The V and J ends lost 4 bases and 3 bases, in that order; junction bases with no gene match: 7. CDR1 and CDR2 (germline): SGHDT, YYEEEE. This CDR3 region has 15 residues. The CDR3 region is CASSANRGITDTQYF. CDR3 in DNA: TGTGCCAGCAGCGCCAACAGGGGGATAACAGATACGCAGTATTTT. The full variable domain, its missing parts supplied by reference TRBV5-6 and TRBJ2-3, is DAGVTQSPTHLIKTRGQQVTLRCSPKSGHDTVSWYQQALGQGPQFIFQYYEEEERQRGNFPDRFSGHQFPNYSSELNVNALLLGDSALYLCASSANRGITDTQYFGPGTRLTVL.

The rearrangement joins TRBV11-2 to TRBJ1-3; 7 positions agree with TRBD1. The CDR3 is 18 amino acids. After removal of 2 bases from V and 0 bases from J, the junction contained 10 bases not matched to a gene. Germline lookup yields CDR1 SGHAT and CDR2 FQNNGV. The CDR3 nucleotides read TGTGCCAGCAGCTTACCTACGACAGGGCCAAGCTCTGGAAACACCATATATTTT. Translated, it gives CASSLPTTGPSSGNTIYF.

V gene TRBV6-5 combines with J gene TRBJ2-1; D is undetermined. CDR3 length: 16 amino acids. Deletions cut 4 bases from V and 3 bases from J, with 16 bases between. Germline-derived CDR1 and CDR2 are MNHEY and SVGAGI. For the CDR3, the DNA is TGTGCCAGCAGTTCCACCCTAGACCGTTACTACAATGAGCAGTTCTTC. This translates into CASSSTLDRYYNEQFF.

This rearrangement joins TRBV5-6 to TRBJ2-7, with 9 bases matching TRBD1. V shed 2 bases and J 1 base; nucleotides not matched to a gene: 4. The CDR3 length is 15 residues. CDR1 is SGHDT, CDR2 YYEEEE, per germline. CDR3 sequence (DNA): TGTGCCAGCAGCTTTACCGGGACAGGGTCCTACGAGCAGTACTTC. Its protein is CASSFTGTGSYEQYF.

V is TRBV7-8 and J is TRBJ2-5; TRBD1 agrees at 10 bases. There are 14 residues in the CDR3. CDR1 and CDR2 from the germline V gene are SGHVS and FQNEAQ. With V trimmed by 5 bases and J by 5 bases, 5 bases remained unmatched. DNA for the CDR3: TGTGCCAGCAGCCAAGACAGGGGGCTTGAGACCCAGTACTTC. Its protein is CASSQDRGLETQYF.

The chain combines TRBV9 with TRBJ1-5; 7 positions agree with TRBD1. Germline V gene lookup returns CDR1 SGDLS and CDR2 YYNGEE. CDR3 length: 14 residues. With V trimmed by 3 bases and J by 7 bases, 7 bases remained unmatched. Here the CDR3 reads CASSAHTGAQPQHF. CDR3 nucleotide sequence: TGTGCCAGCAGCGCTCATACAGGGGCACAGCCCCAGCATTTT. Full variable domain (outside the CDR3, taken from reference TRBV9 and TRBJ1-5): DSGVTQTPKHLITATGQRVTLRCSPRSGDLSVYWYQQSLDQGLQFLIQYYNGEERAKGNILERFSAQQFPDLHSELNLSSLELGDSALYFCASSAHTGAQPQHFGDGTRLSIL.

The V call is TRBV4-1, the J call TRBJ1-5; 7 bases are shared with TRBD1. The CDR3 has 13 amino acids. Trimming at V came to 4 bases and at J to 5 bases, leaving 2 bases not matched to a gene. From germline, CDR1 is MGHRA and CDR2 YSYEKL. The CDR3 here is CASSPQGDQPQHF. CDR3 bases: TGCGCCAGCAGCCCTCAGGGGGATCAGCCCCAGCATTTT.